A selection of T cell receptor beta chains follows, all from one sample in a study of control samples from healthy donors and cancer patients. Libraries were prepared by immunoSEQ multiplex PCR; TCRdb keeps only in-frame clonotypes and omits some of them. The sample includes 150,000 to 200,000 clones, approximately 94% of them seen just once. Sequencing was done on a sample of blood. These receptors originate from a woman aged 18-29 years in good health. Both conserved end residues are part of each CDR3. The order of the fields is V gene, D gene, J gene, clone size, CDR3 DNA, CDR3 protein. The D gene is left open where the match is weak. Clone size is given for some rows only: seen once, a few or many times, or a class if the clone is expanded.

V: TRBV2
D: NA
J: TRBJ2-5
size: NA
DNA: TGTGCCAGCAGTCCGGGTCCAGGGGAAAAAGAGACCCAGTACTTC
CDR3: CASSPGPGEKETQYF

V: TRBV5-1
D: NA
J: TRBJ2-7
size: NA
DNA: TGCGCCAGCAGCCGCGACCTGGGGCTAACCTACGAGCAGTACTTC
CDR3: CASSRDLGLTYEQYF

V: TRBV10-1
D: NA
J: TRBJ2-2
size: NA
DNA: TGCGCCAGCAGTGAGTCAGGGGTTGCCGGGGAGCTGTTTTTT
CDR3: CASSESGVAGELFF

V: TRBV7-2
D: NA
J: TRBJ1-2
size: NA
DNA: TGTGCCAGCAGCTTAAACAGGCAGGGCTACACCTTC
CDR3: CASSLNRQGYTF

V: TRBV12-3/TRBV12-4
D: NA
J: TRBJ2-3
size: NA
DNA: TGTGCCAGCTCCCGAGTGGGGGATACGCAGTATTTT
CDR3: CASSRVGDTQYF

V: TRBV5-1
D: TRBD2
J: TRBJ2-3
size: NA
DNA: TGCGCCAGCAGTTTTGGGACTAGCGGGGGGGCGGATACGCAGTATTTT
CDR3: CASSFGTSGGADTQYF

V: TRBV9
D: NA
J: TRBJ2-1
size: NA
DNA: TGTGCCAGCAGCCTAGGAACGGGAGTGAGGTATGAGCAGTTCTTC
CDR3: CASSLGTGVRYEQFF

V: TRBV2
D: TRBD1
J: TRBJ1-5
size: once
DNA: TGTGCCAGCAGTGAAGTCACAGGGGTAAGGTGGGCCCAGCATTTT
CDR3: CASSEVTGVRWAQHF

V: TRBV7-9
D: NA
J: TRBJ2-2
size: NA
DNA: TGTGCCAGCAGCTCGCCGAACAGGGAGGAGCTGTTTTTT
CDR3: CASSSPNREELFF

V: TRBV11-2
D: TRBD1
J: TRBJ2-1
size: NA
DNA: TGTGCCAGCAGCTTACTTCGGGGCAGGGGGTCAGACAATGAGCAGTTCTTC
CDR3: CASSLLRGRGSDNEQFF

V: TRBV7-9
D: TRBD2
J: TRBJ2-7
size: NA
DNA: TGTGCCAGCAGCTTGGGACTAGCGGCCGAGCAGTACTTC
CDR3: CASSLGLAAEQYF

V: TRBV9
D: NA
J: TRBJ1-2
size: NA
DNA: TGTGCCAGCAGCGCCGACAGCTTCTATGGCTACACCTTC
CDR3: CASSADSFYGYTF

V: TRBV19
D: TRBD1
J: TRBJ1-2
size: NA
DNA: TGTGCCAGTAGACCCTCAACCGGGACAGGGGAGACTGGCTACACCTTC
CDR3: CASRPSTGTGETGYTF

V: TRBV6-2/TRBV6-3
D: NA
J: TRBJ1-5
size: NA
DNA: TGTGCCAGCAGTCCGACAGAGCTTAGCAATCAGCCCCAGCATTTT
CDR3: CASSPTELSNQPQHF

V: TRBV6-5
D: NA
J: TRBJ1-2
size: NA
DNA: TGTGCCAGCAGCTACCGTGGGGGCTACACCTTC
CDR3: CASSYRGGYTF

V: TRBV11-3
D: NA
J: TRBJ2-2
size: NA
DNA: TGTGCCAGCAGCCGGGACGGGGCAGGAACCGGGGAGCTGTTTTTT
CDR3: CASSRDGAGTGELFF

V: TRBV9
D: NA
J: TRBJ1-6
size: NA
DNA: TGTGCCAGCAGCGTATCGAGGCGGGAAAATTCACCCCTCCACTTT
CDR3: CASSVSRRENSPLHF

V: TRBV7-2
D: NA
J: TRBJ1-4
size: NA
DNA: TGTGCCAGCAGCCTCGGACGGAATAATGAAAAACTGTTTTTT
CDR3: CASSLGRNNEKLFF

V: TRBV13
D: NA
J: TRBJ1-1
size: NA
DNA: TGTGCCAGCAGCTCGAACCCTCTTTGGCAGAACACTGAAGCTTTCTTT
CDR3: CASSSNPLWQNTEAFF

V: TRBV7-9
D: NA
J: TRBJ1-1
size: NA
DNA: TGTGCCAGCAGCGATATGGGGGGGACTGAAGCTTTCTTT
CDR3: CASSDMGGTEAFF

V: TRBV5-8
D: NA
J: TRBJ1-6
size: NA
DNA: TGTGCCAGCAGCTTGGTATTCGCCAGCTCCTATAATTCACCCCTCCACTTT
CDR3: CASSLVFASSYNSPLHF

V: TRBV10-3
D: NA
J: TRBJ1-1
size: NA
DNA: TGTGCCATCAGTGAGTCCGAGGACACTGAAGCTTTCTTT
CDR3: CAISESEDTEAFF

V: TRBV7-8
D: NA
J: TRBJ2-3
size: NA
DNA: TGTGCCAGCAGCTCCCCTTCCACTTGGCGGGCAGATACGCAGTATTTT
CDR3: CASSSPSTWRADTQYF

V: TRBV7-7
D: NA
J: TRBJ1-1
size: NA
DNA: TGTGCTAGCAGCTTCCGGCGGGAAATTGAAGCTTTCTTT
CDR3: CASSFRREIEAFF

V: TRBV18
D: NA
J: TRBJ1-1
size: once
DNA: TGTGCCAGCTCACCCGGAATATTGAACACTGAAGCTTTCTTT
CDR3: CASSPGILNTEAFF

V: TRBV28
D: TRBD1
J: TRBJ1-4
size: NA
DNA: TGTGCCAGCAGTTCCCGTCTCGGGACAGGGCGGGTGGCTAATGAAAAACTGTTTTTT
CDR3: CASSSRLGTGRVANEKLFF